This section outlines one T cell receptor (beta chain) sequence together with its context. This CDR3 contains 14 residues. Trimming cost V 11 bases and J 6 bases, with 22 bases left between them. The germline gives CDR1 MNHEY, CDR2 SVGAGI. Data came from immunoSEQ multiplex PCR; TCRdb stores just in-frame clones and leaves some out. The sample records some 320,000 clones, approximately 89% being singletons. This sample was included in a study of blood T cell repertoires in COVID-19. Study-level information: From T cells, B-cell-depleted T cells, or PBMCs came the material, which was cDNA or gDNA.

The chain links TRBV6-5 to TRBJ1-1, with D possibly being TRBD1 (5 bases). The clonotype was recovered from a woman between 50 and 59 years old who had recovered from COVID-19. The sequenced sample consisted of peripheral blood. The CDR3 DNA reads as TGTGCCTGCACCCTCGGGGGGGGAGAATCTGAAGCTTTCTTT. Translated: CACTLGGGESEAFF.